A single sample gave rise to the 14 T cell receptor beta chains below, sequenced in a study of radiotherapy plus CTLA-4 blockade in lung cancer. Assay: immunoSEQ multiplex PCR; the TCRdb copy retains only in-frame clones and omits some. The sample has 65,000 to 100,000 clones, 80% to 85% seen once; the top ten hold under 0.85%. The source material was peripheral blood, sampled from a patient treated with radiotherapy plus ipilimumab. The source of these receptors is a human donor with non-small cell lung cancer who had stable disease on radiotherapy plus ipilimumab.

In its sample, this clone was seen once. This rearrangement joins TRBV30 to TRBJ2-7, with a possible D match to TRBD1 (5 bases). CDR3 length: 14 amino acids. The germline CDR1 and CDR2 sequences are GTSNPN and SVGIG (reference sequence). Between the trimmed V and J ends, which lost 7 bases and 0 bases, there was a span of 16 bases. The CDR3 bases are TGTGCCTACGCTGACAGCCCGCTCTCCTACGAGCAGTACTTC. Encoded protein: CAYADSPLSYEQYF.

The chain carries TRBV4-1 and TRBJ1-2, with D maybe TRBD1 (6 bases). The CDR3 runs 16 residues. V lost 4 bases, J lost 2 bases, and 17 bases lay in between. Germline CDR1 is MGHRA and CDR2 is YSYEKL. The DNA of the CDR3 is TGCGCCAGCAGCCCGTCGACAGGCTCTAACAACTATGGCTACACCTTC. Translated, it gives CASSPSTGSNNYGYTF.

The rearrangement joins TRBV2 to TRBJ2-5, with D possibly TRBD1 on 6 matching bases. V was shortened by 6 bases and J by 2 bases, with 13 bases between the two germline ends. Germline V gene lookup returns CDR1 SNHLY and CDR2 FYNNEI. The CDR3 sequence is 14 residues long. CDR3 nucleotide sequence: TGTGCCAGCAGAGAAAGGACAGCACAAGAGACCCAGTACTTC. Encoded protein: CASRERTAQETQYF. The full variable domain, completed using reference TRBV2 and TRBJ2-5, is EPEVTQTPSHQVTQMGQEVILRCVPISNHLYFYWYRQILGQKVEFLVSFYNNEISEKSEIFDDQFSVERPDGSNFTLKIRSTKLEDSAMYFCASRERTAQETQYFGPGTRLLVL.

V is TRBV2 and J is TRBJ1-2; D uncertain. The CDR3 runs to 14 residues. From germline, CDR1 is SNHLY and CDR2 FYNNEI. With 6 bases removed from V and 5 bases from J, the gap between germline ends came to 16 bases. The CDR3 loop is CASRPSSGRYGYTF. CDR3 nucleotide sequence: TGTGCCAGCAGACCGAGCAGCGGTAGATATGGCTACACCTTC.

The chain combines TRBV13 with TRBJ2-7, with 12 bases identical to TRBD1. Germline V gene sequence: CDR1 PRHDT, CDR2 FYEKMQ (reference sequence). Trimming at V came to 5 bases and at J to 5 bases, leaving 4 bases not matched to a gene. The CDR3 is 14 amino acids. The CDR3 is CASSRGTGGHEQYF. In DNA form, the CDR3 reads TGTGCCAGCAGCAGAGGGACAGGGGGCCACGAGCAGTACTTC.

The chain couples TRBV12-2 to TRBJ1-1; the table's D call of TRBD1 was not tested on the DNA. TRBV12-2 has pseudogene status. The CDR3 is 12 amino acids. CDR3 nucleotide sequence: TGTGCAAGTCGTTACAGGGGGCGCCGAGCTTTCTTT. It translates to CASRYRGRRAFF.

The chain is built from TRBV28 and TRBJ2-5; possibly TRBD1 for D (6 bases). The germline V gene encodes CDR1 MDHEN and CDR2 SYDVKM. This CDR3 spans 16 amino acids. Trimming pared 6 bases from V and 1 base from J, leaving 18 bases between. CDR3 coding DNA: TGTGCCAGCAGATCGTGGGGGCAGGGCCCCCAAGAGACCCAGTACTTC. Translating it yields CASRSWGQGPQETQYF.

DNA for the CDR3: TGTGCCAGCTCACCAGGGGTTATCAATGAGCAGTTCTTC. Translating gives CASSPGVINEQFF. The genes are TRBV18 and TRBJ2-1; no clear D. The CDR3 length is 13 residues. Per the germline V gene, CDR1 is KGHSH and CDR2 is LQKENI. V was trimmed by 2 bases and J by 6 bases, leaving 8 bases between them.

The rearrangement links TRBV29-1 to TRBJ1-4, with D uncertain. V lost 4 bases and J lost 8, with 11 bases in between. The CDR3 is made up of 12 amino acids. Germline CDR1 reads SQVTM; CDR2 reads ANQGSEA. In nucleotides, the CDR3 is TGCAGCGTTGGGCGGATTGGGGAAAAACTGTTTTTT. This codes for CSVGRIGEKLFF.

The chain joins TRBV19 to TRBJ1-5; possibly TRBD1 for D (6 bases). This CDR3 comprises 18 residues. V was shortened by 7 bases and J by 1 base, with 23 bases between the two germline ends. CDR1 is LNHDA and CDR2 is SQIVND in the germline V gene (reference sequence). CDR3 nucleotide sequence: TGTGCCAGTACCGACTATACAGGGATCGCGGGGAGCAATCAGCCCCAGCATTTT. Translation: CASTDYTGIAGSNQPQHF.

The chain is built from TRBV11-2 and TRBJ2-7, with 9 bases that match TRBD2. Trimming took 5 bases from V and 7 from J; bases not matched to a gene: 12. The CDR3 has 15 residues. The germline V gene encodes CDR1 SGHAT and CDR2 FQNNGV. The CDR3 nucleotides are TGTGCCAGCAGCCGAGCTAGCGGGAAGTTGATGGAGCAGTACTTC. Translation: CASSRASGKLMEQYF.

In this sample, this clone turned up once. This chain uses TRBV6-1 with TRBJ1-2, with D possibly being TRBD1 (5 bases). The germline V gene encodes CDR1 MNHNS and CDR2 SASEGT. V dropped 4 bases and J dropped 3 bases, with 9 bases sitting between them. The CDR3 covers 13 residues. The DNA of the CDR3 is TGTGCCAGCAGTGTTGGGACGGACTATGGCTACACCTTC. This gives the protein CASSVGTDYGYTF.

The V and J genes are TRBV27 and TRBJ2-1; 12 positions match TRBD2. The junction had 6 bases not matched to a gene; V was cut back by 3 bases and J by 0 bases. The CDR3 length is 18 residues. From germline, CDR1 is MNHEY and CDR2 SMNVEV (reference sequence). The CDR3 sequence: CASSFLAGGLSSYNEQFF. In DNA, the CDR3 is TGTGCCAGCAGTTTTCTAGCGGGAGGGCTGAGCTCCTACAATGAGCAGTTCTTC.

In this sample, this clone turned up a few times. This chain joins TRBV10-3 and TRBJ2-7, with a weak D call TRBD1 (6 bases). CDR3 size: 14 residues. Germline lookup yields CDR1 ENHRY and CDR2 SYGVKD. V gave up 3 bases and J gave up 1 base, with 10 bases separating them. The CDR3 loop is CAISDNRVSYEQYF. CDR3 nucleotide sequence: TGTGCCATCAGTGACAACAGGGTGTCCTACGAGCAGTACTTC.